The next 2 T cell receptor beta chains were all read from a single sample in a study of T-cell memory formation after mild COVID-19. TCRdb passed the 5' RACE reads through MiXCR, listing each CDR3 protein once. The sample consists of 30,000 to 45,000 distinct CDR3 sequences, over 10% of them appearing once. Sequenced input: PBMCs or a T cell subset sorted from them (not recorded which). The source is a man aged 18 to 30 who had mild COVID-19 (a few samples of this study predate the infection). Cell type and time point are not known.

There are many counts of this clonotype. The V and J genes are TRBV7-2 and TRBJ2-5; 8 nucleotides agree with TRBD2. The germline gives CDR1 SGHTA, CDR2 FQGNSA. The CDR3 length is 16 residues. V gave up 4 bases and J gave up 5 bases; unmatched junction bases: 12. CDR3 region: CASSSVRGLVTETQYF. In DNA form, the CDR3 reads TGTGCCAGCAGCTCCGTGCGGGGACTAGTAACGGAGACCCAGTACTTC.

This clonotype was observed many times. The chain has TRBV29-1 and TRBJ2-3; 11 bases fit TRBD2. The CDR3 is made up of 14 amino acids. Trimming removed 6 bases from V and 5 bases from J; junction bases left unmatched: 7. Germline CDR1 reads SQVTM; CDR2 reads ANQGSEA. The CDR3 reads CSVIAGGPGDTQYF. The CDR3 region has the DNA TGCAGCGTAATAGCGGGGGGGCCGGGAGATACGCAGTATTTT.